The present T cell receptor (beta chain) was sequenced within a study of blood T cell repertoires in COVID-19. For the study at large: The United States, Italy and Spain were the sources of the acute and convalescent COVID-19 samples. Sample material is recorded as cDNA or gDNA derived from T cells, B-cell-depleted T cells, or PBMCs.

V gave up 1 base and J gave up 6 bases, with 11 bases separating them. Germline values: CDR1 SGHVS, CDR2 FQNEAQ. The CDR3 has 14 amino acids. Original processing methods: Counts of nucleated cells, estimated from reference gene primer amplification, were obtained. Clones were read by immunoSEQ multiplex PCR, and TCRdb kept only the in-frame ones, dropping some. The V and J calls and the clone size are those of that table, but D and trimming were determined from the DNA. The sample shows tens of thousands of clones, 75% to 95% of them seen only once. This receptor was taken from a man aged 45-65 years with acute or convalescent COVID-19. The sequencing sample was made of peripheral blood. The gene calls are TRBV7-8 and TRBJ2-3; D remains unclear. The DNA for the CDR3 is TGTGCCAGCAGCTTAGAACACCCCAGGGATACGCAGTATTTT. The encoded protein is CASSLEHPRDTQYF.